This entry describes one T cell receptor beta chain. Method: immunoSEQ multiplex PCR; TCRdb's copy keeps in-frame clones and lacks some. The data hold about 39,000 clones, with around nine tenths observed a single time. These data come from a study of blood T cell repertoires in COVID-19. Whole-study context: PBMCs, B-cell-depleted T cells, or T cells provided the cDNA or gDNA that made up the material.

The V end was cut by 0 bases, the J end by 9 bases, with 18 bases between. Germline lookup yields CDR1 LNHNV and CDR2 YYDKDF (reference sequence). The CDR3 runs to 17 residues. The chain links TRBV15 to TRBJ1-6; no firm D call. The receptor was derived from a human donor in a cohort sampled during active COVID-19. Sample: peripheral blood. The CDR3 DNA reads as TGTGCCACCAGCAGAGATTGCGGAAGAGGAGGAGTTTCACCCCTCCACTTT. Protein: CATSRDCGRGGVSPLHF.